The 18 T cell receptor beta chains in this list originate from one sample, sequenced in a study of T cells after somatic rescue of genetic block. Profiled with immunoSEQ multiplex PCR; TCRdb holds only in-frame clones, not every one. This table holds fewer than 15,000 clones, around two thirds found once. The specimen was peripheral blood mononuclear cells (PBMCs). These receptors all come from a boy aged 5-17 years.

The chain links TRBV5-1 to TRBJ2-3, with D maybe TRBD2 (5 bases). Per germline, CDR1 SGHRS and CDR2 YFSETQ. This CDR3 comprises 16 residues. V gave up 0 bases and J gave up 4 bases, with 15 bases separating them. CDR3 loop: CASSLASGRAADTQYF. The CDR3 DNA reads TGCGCCAGCAGCTTGGCCAGTGGGAGAGCCGCAGATACGCAGTATTTT. Supplemented by reference TRBV5-1 and TRBJ2-3, the full variable domain reads KAGVTQTPRYLIKTRGQQVTLSCSPISGHRSVSWYQQTPGQGLQFLFEYFSETQRNKGNFPGRFSGRQFSNSRSEMNVSTLELGDSALYLCASSLASGRAADTQYFGPGTRLTVL.

This rearrangement joins TRBV28 to TRBJ1-4, with a tentative D call TRBD1 (5 bases). The V and J ends lost 11 bases and 4 bases respectively, with 17 bases between them. The germline gives CDR1 MDHEN, CDR2 SYDVKM. The CDR3 runs 14 residues. In DNA, the CDR3 is TGTGCCTCCGGGACGGGACCGCTTAATGAAAAACTGTTTTTT. Protein: CASGTGPLNEKLFF.

The chain recombines TRBV29-1 with TRBJ2-5; D is possibly TRBD1 (7 bases). Germline values: CDR1 SQVTM, CDR2 ANQGSEA. The CDR3 has 14 amino acids. Trimming left V 6 bases short and J 7 bases short, with 21 bases between. CDR3 DNA sequence: TGCAGCGTCGCGCGGGACAGCCCCGTTGGGACCCAGTACTTC. Protein product: CSVARDSPVGTQYF.

The V gene is TRBV18, the J gene TRBJ1-1, with unresolved D. Germline V gives CDR1 KGHSH, CDR2 LQKENI. V lost 3 bases and J 0 bases, leaving 8 bases between the germline ends. The CDR3 is 14 residues long. CDR3 sequence (DNA): TGTGCCAGCTCACCGGGCAGCTTGAACACTGAAGCTTTCTTT. Its protein product is CASSPGSLNTEAFF. Complete variable domain (other parts from reference TRBV18 and TRBJ1-1): NAGVMQNPRHLVRRRGQEARLRCSPMKGHSHVYWYRQLPEEGLKFMVYLQKENIIDESGMPKERFSAEFPKEGPSILRIQQVVRGDSAAYFCASSPGSLNTEAFFGQGTRLTVV.

The genes are TRBV19 and TRBJ1-2; the D is unclear. This CDR3 is 13 amino acids long. The V end lost 7 bases, the J end lost 1 base, and 10 bases lay between the germline ends. Germline V CDR1 and CDR2: LNHDA, SQIVND (reference sequence). The CDR3 region is CASNPRINYGYTF. DNA for the CDR3: TGTGCCAGTAATCCTAGGATTAACTATGGCTACACCTTC.

The chain is built from TRBV10-1 and TRBJ2-6; no reliable D call. The germline gives CDR1 WNHNN, CDR2 SYGVQD (reference sequence). The V and J ends lost 7 bases and 4 bases respectively, with 11 bases between them. The CDR3 consists of 14 residues. CDR3 residues: CASTRSTGANVLTF. CDR3 sequence (DNA): TGCGCCAGCACCCGCTCGACGGGGGCCAACGTCCTGACTTTC.

This chain uses TRBV10-3 with TRBJ2-3, with TRBD2 matching over 7 bases. The CDR3 spans 12 residues. With 0 bases clipped from V and 10 bases from J, the junction kept 1 base outside the gene matches. Germline V gene sequence: CDR1 ENHRY, CDR2 SYGVKD. This chain's CDR3 is CAISESTSPQYF. The CDR3 nucleotides read TGTGCCATCAGTGAGTCGACTAGCCCGCAGTATTTT.

In its sample, this clone was seen once. The chain employs TRBV7-3 and TRBJ1-3; TRBD1 aligns across 9 bases. This CDR3 is built from 16 residues. J lost 2 bases, V lost 5 bases, and 7 bases had no gene match. CDR1 SGHTA and CDR2 FQGTGA come from the germline V gene. The CDR3: CASSRRDREAGNTIYF. In DNA form, the CDR3 reads TGTGCCAGCAGCCGGCGGGACAGGGAGGCTGGAAACACCATATATTTT. Together with reference TRBV7-3 and TRBJ1-3, the CDR3 gives the full variable domain: GAGVSQTPSNKVTEKGKYVELRCDPISGHTALYWYRQSLGQGPEFLIYFQGTGAADDSGLPNDRFFAVRPEGSVSTLKIQRTERGDSAVYLCASSRRDREAGNTIYFGEGSWLTVV.

This chain joins TRBV28 and TRBJ1-1; 7 nucleotides match TRBD1. CDR1 and CDR2 from the germline V gene are MDHEN and SYDVKM. CDR3 length: 12 amino acids. V trimming: 5 bases; J trimming: 10 bases; junction bases outside the gene matches: 7. Here the CDR3 reads CASSQIRGRAFF. The CDR3 region has the DNA TGTGCCAGCAGTCAGATCAGGGGGAGAGCTTTCTTT.

The rearrangement joins TRBV5-4 to TRBJ2-5, with D possibly being TRBD1 (5 bases). The J call may not be correct, given that the DNA end is closer to TRBJ2-7. The germline V gene has CDR1 SGHNT and CDR2 YYREEE (reference sequence). The CDR3 is 12 residues long. CDR3 in DNA: TGTGCCAGCAGCTTGGGGGGCCACGAGCAGTACTTC. This encodes CASSLGGHEQYF.

The chain employs TRBV11-2 and TRBJ2-5; no reliable D call. The last part of the DNA fits TRBJ2-7 better; the J call may be wrong. Germline V gene sequence: CDR1 SGHAT, CDR2 FQNNGV. This CDR3 contains 11 residues. CDR3 region: CASRTIHEQYF. The CDR3 DNA reads as TGTGCCAGCCGAACGATCCACGAGCAGTACTTC.

V is TRBV7-9 and J is TRBJ2-3; 8 nucleotides agree with TRBD2. CDR1 is SEHNR and CDR2 is FQNEAQ in the germline V gene (reference sequence). CDR3 size: 15 residues. The ends lost 2 bases at V and 5 bases at J; junction bases unmatched: 6. The CDR3 protein is CASSLLWREVDTQYF. The DNA for the CDR3 is TGTGCCAGCAGCTTATTATGGCGGGAGGTAGATACGCAGTATTTT.

The chain carries TRBV5-4 and TRBJ1-2; 9 nucleotides agree with TRBD1. The CDR3 consists of 15 residues. The germline gives CDR1 SGHNT, CDR2 YYREEE (reference sequence). The junction had 7 bases not matched to a gene; V was cut back by 0 bases and J by 7 bases. The chain's CDR3 is CASSLGGTGLGGYTF. The DNA for the CDR3 is TGTGCCAGCAGCTTGGGCGGGACAGGGTTGGGTGGCTACACCTTC. The entire variable domain, with the rest obtained from reference TRBV5-4 and TRBJ1-2, is as follows: ETGVTQSPTHLIKTRGQQVTLRCSSQSGHNTVSWYQQALGQGPQFIFQYYREEENGRGNFPPRFSGLQFPNYSSELNVNALELDDSALYLCASSLGGTGLGGYTFGSGTRLTVV.

The CDR3 is CASSPDTPPYEQYF. CDR3 sequence (DNA): TGTGCCAGTAGTCCGGACACTCCCCCCTACGAGCAGTACTTC. The V gene is TRBV19, the J gene TRBJ2-7; TRBD1 is a possible D gene (5 bases). Between the trimmed V and J ends, which lost 5 bases and 2 bases, there was a span of 13 bases. Looked up from germline, CDR1 is LNHDA and CDR2 is SQIVND (reference sequence). The CDR3 is 14 amino acids.

The chain is built from TRBV6-4 and TRBJ1-5; 10 nucleotides agree with TRBD1. Per the germline V gene, CDR1 is MRHNA and CDR2 is SNTAGT. Trimming cost V 2 bases and J 1 base; bases outside gene matches: 8. This CDR3 is built from 18 residues. The CDR3 nucleotides read TGTGCCAGCAGTGACCCTGACGACAGGGGGCTGAGCAATCAGCCCCAGCATTTT. This encodes CASSDPDDRGLSNQPQHF.

This clone was seen a handful of times. CDR3 nucleotides: TGTGCCAGTAGTACCAGACAGGGCTTGGGTTCACCCCTCCACTTT. Residues: CASSTRQGLGSPLHF. V and J are TRBV19 and TRBJ1-6; 7 bases fit TRBD1. With V trimmed by 4 bases and J by 9 bases, 9 bases remained unmatched. Germline V gene sequence: CDR1 LNHDA, CDR2 SQIVND (reference sequence). The CDR3 covers 15 residues.

The genes are TRBV4-1 and TRBJ2-2; D possibly corresponds to TRBD2 (6 bases). There are 17 residues in the CDR3. The V end lost 0 bases, the J end lost 0 bases, and 11 bases lay between the germline ends. CDR1 and CDR2 from the germline V gene are MGHRA and YSYEKL. The CDR3 spells CASSQDRGYPNTGELFF. The CDR3 DNA sequence: TGCGCCAGCAGCCAAGATCGGGGGTACCCGAACACCGGGGAGCTGTTTTTT.

The CDR3 region has the DNA TGTGCCAGCAGCCAACAGGGGGTCGGCACCGGGGAGCTGTTTTTT. This encodes CASSQQGVGTGELFF. V usage is TRBV7-3 and J usage is TRBJ2-2; 8 nucleotides agree with TRBD1. Looked up from germline, CDR1 is SGHTA and CDR2 is FQGTGA. The length of the CDR3 is 15 residues. V shed 5 bases and J 4 bases; nucleotides not matched to a gene: 6.